The 18 T cell receptor beta chains below come from one sample, sequenced in a study of T cell responses to AZD1222 COVID-19 vaccine. The repertoire was sequenced with immunoSEQ multiplex PCR; TCRdb's copy has only in-frame clones and lacks some. The sample has over 110,000 clones; 90% to 95% are singletons. The starting material was peripheral blood, obtained on day 0 of AZD1222 vaccination. The receptors derive from an adult in good health.

The chain joins TRBV3-1 (or the pseudogene TRBV3-2) to TRBJ1-6; TRBD1 agrees at 8 bases. V shed 0 bases, J shed 7 bases, and the junction held 5 bases outside the gene matches. This CDR3 comprises 16 residues. Germline CDR1 and CDR2: LGHDT and YNNKEL (reference sequence). The CDR3 nucleotides read TGTGCCAGCAGCCAAGAGGTAGGACAGGGAAATTCACCCCTCCACTTT. Its protein product is CASSQEVGQGNSPLHF.

The rearrangement links TRBV7-2 to TRBJ2-7; TRBD1 aligns across 9 bases. This CDR3 has 14 amino acids. Trimming at V came to 5 bases and at J to 6 bases, leaving 8 bases not matched to a gene. Germline-derived CDR1 and CDR2 are SGHTA and FQGNSA. The CDR3 region has the DNA TGTGCCAGCAGCCGGGGGACAGGGCAAGGCGAGCAGTACTTC. Protein sequence: CASSRGTGQGEQYF.

The rearrangement links TRBV28 to TRBJ2-7; D tentatively reads TRBD1 or TRBD2 (6 bases each). The CDR3 has 15 amino acids. The germline CDR1 and CDR2 sequences are MDHEN and SYDVKM. Trimming cost V 7 bases and J 5 bases, with 21 bases left between them. CDR3 loop: CASISWGAGIHEQYF. DNA for the CDR3: TGTGCCAGCATCAGTTGGGGGGCTGGCATCCACGAGCAGTACTTC.

The chain is built from TRBV6-5 and TRBJ1-2, with D tentatively TRBD1 (6 bases). There are 13 residues in the CDR3. CDR1 and CDR2 from the germline V gene are MNHEY and SVGAGI. With 5 bases removed from V and 2 bases from J, the gap between germline ends came to 9 bases. Here the CDR3 reads CASSPGANYGYTF. The DNA for the CDR3 is TGTGCCAGCAGTCCGGGGGCCAACTATGGCTACACCTTC.

The CDR3 here is CASSLGGALYEQYF. The CDR3 bases are TGTGCCAGCAGCTTAGGGGGGGCTCTTTACGAGCAGTACTTC. The chain joins TRBV7-2 to TRBJ2-7, with D perhaps being TRBD1 or TRBD2 (6 bases each). Looked up from germline, CDR1 is SGHTA and CDR2 is FQGNSA. The CDR3 runs 14 residues. Deletions cut 1 base from V and 4 bases from J, with 11 bases between. The whole variable domain, remainder taken from reference TRBV7-2 and TRBJ2-7, is GAGVSQSPSNKVTEKGKDVELRCDPISGHTALYWYRQSLGQGLEFLIYFQGNSAPDKSGLPSDRFSAERTGGSVSTLTIQRTQQEDSAVYLCASSLGGALYEQYFGPGTRLTVT.

The chain joins TRBV18 to TRBJ1-1; D is uncertain. Between the trimmed V and J ends, which lost 4 bases and 1 base, there was a span of 7 bases. There are 13 residues in the CDR3. CDR1 is KGHSH and CDR2 is LQKENI in the germline V gene. This chain's CDR3 is CASSQSSNTEAFF. CDR3 DNA sequence: TGTGCCAGCTCACAAAGTTCGAACACTGAAGCTTTCTTT.

The chain recombines TRBV6-2 or TRBV6-3 with TRBJ1-2, with 9 positions matching TRBD1. Germline V gene data show CDR1 as MNHEY and CDR2 as SVGEGT. This CDR3 has 16 amino acids. V trimming: 4 bases; J trimming: 5 bases; junction bases outside the gene matches: 11. The CDR3 nucleotides read TGTGCCAGCAGTTCTATCCGGGACAGGGTCCAATATGGCTACACCTTC. Translating it yields CASSSIRDRVQYGYTF.

This rearrangement joins TRBV7-9 to TRBJ2-7; no clear D gene. The CDR3 is 11 amino acids. Germline-derived CDR1 and CDR2 are SEHNR and FQNEAQ (reference sequence). The V and J ends lost 5 bases and 3 bases respectively, with 5 bases between them. CDR3 sequence reads: CASSINYEQYF. CDR3 sequence (DNA): TGTGCCAGCAGCATCAACTACGAGCAGTACTTC.

This rearrangement joins TRBV6-5 to TRBJ2-7; tentative D call: TRBD1 (5 bases). This CDR3 is built from 14 residues. Germline CDR1 MNHEY, CDR2 SVGAGI. The V end lost 7 bases, the J end lost 3 bases, and 16 bases lay between the germline ends. CDR3 nucleotides: TGTGCCAGCAATCAGGGAACACAGAACTACGAGCAGTACTTC. Translation: CASNQGTQNYEQYF.

V and J are TRBV5-1 and TRBJ1-2; tentatively, D is TRBD1 (5 bases). V was shortened by 1 base and J by 3 bases, with 22 bases between the two germline ends. The CDR3 totals 18 residues. The germline gives CDR1 SGHRS, CDR2 YFSETQ. CDR3: CASSLKVVDGARDYGYTF. CDR3 nucleotides: TGCGCCAGCAGCTTGAAGGTTGTCGATGGGGCCAGGGACTATGGCTACACCTTC.

CDR3 loop: CASSLASEGYGYTF. CDR3 DNA: TGTGCCAGCAGCTTAGCTTCAGAGGGCTATGGCTACACCTTC. V and J are TRBV7-9 and TRBJ1-2; D unresolved. The length of the CDR3 is 14 residues. Germline CDR1 SEHNR, CDR2 FQNEAQ (reference sequence). Between the trimmed V and J ends, which lost 0 bases and 4 bases, there was a span of 9 bases.

The J gene is TRBJ1-3, the V gene TRBV9; no firm D call. This CDR3 spans 13 amino acids. Trimming stripped 6 bases from V and 8 bases from J, with 15 bases between. Germline lookup yields CDR1 SGDLS and CDR2 YYNGEE. CDR3 bases: TGTGCCAGCACCCCGGGCGGTGGTGACACCATATATTTT. Translation gives CASTPGGGDTIYF. Looking up the rest from reference TRBV9 and TRBJ1-3 gives the full variable domain: DSGVTQTPKHLITATGQRVTLRCSPRSGDLSVYWYQQSLDQGLQFLIQYYNGEERAKGNILERFSAQQFPDLHSELNLSSLELGDSALYFCASTPGGGDTIYFGEGSWLTVV.

V gene TRBV6-5 combines with J gene TRBJ1-3; D remains unclear. Germline V gene sequence: CDR1 MNHEY, CDR2 SVGAGI. This CDR3 contains 14 residues. V lost 8 bases, J lost 1 base, and 12 bases lay in between. The CDR3 loop reads CASLPGWSGNTIYF. The CDR3 DNA follows: TGTGCCAGCCTACCGGGGTGGTCTGGAAACACCATATATTTT.

CDR3 nucleotide sequence: TGTGCCAGCTCCAACCAAGGGGACAGGGCTTACAATGAGCAGTTCTTC. Encoded protein: CASSNQGDRAYNEQFF. The chain combines TRBV18 with TRBJ2-1, with TRBD1 matching over 9 bases. CDR3 size: 16 residues. Germline V gene sequence: CDR1 KGHSH, CDR2 LQKENI. The J segment lost 4 bases and the V segment lost 6 bases, leaving 10 bases of the junction unmatched.

This rearrangement joins TRBV6-2 or TRBV6-3 to TRBJ2-3; no firm D call. V lost 6 bases and J 2 bases, leaving 6 bases between the germline ends. The CDR3 extends over 12 amino acids. CDR1 MNHEY and CDR2 SVGEGT come from the germline V gene. Here the CDR3 reads CASSPPTDTQYF. The CDR3 region has the DNA TGTGCCAGCAGCCCCCCCACAGATACGCAGTATTTT.

The J gene is TRBJ2-5, the V gene TRBV6-5; 7 bases agree with TRBD1. There are 16 residues in the CDR3. Germline CDR1 reads MNHEY; CDR2 reads SVGAGI. The V gene end was trimmed by 0 bases and the J gene end by 2 bases; junction bases not matched to a gene: 6. CDR3 sequence (DNA): TGTGCCAGCAGTTACTCCGGGGCAGGGGGACAAGAGACCCAGTACTTC. Translating gives CASSYSGAGGQETQYF.

The rearrangement joins TRBV6-5 to TRBJ2-3; 9 bases map to TRBD1. The CDR3 loop spans 15 amino acids. The junction had 0 bases not matched to a gene; V was cut back by 2 bases and J by 0 bases. Germline CDR1 MNHEY, CDR2 SVGAGI. The DNA of the CDR3 is TGTGCCAGCAGTTACGGGACAGGGAGCACAGATACGCAGTATTTT. Its protein is CASSYGTGSTDTQYF.

The V and J genes are TRBV7-9 and TRBJ2-7, with D possibly being TRBD1 (5 bases). There are 12 residues in the CDR3. Germline V CDR1 and CDR2: SEHNR, FQNEAQ (reference sequence). V was clipped by 5 bases and J by 2 bases, with 7 bases between them. CDR3 coding DNA: TGTGCCAGCAGCGCAGGGACCTACGAGCAGTACTTC. Its translation is CASSAGTYEQYF.